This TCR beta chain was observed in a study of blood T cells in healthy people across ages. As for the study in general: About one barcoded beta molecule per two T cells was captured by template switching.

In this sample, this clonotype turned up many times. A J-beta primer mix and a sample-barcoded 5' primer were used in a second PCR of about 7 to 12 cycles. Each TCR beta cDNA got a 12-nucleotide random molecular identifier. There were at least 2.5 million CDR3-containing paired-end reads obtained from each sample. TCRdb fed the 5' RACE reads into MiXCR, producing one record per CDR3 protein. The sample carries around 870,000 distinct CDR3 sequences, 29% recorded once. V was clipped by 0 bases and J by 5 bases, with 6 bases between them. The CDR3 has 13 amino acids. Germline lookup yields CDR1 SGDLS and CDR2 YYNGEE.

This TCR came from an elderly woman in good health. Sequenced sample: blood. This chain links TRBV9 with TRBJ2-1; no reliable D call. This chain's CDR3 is CASSVVENNEQFF. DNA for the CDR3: TGTGCCAGCAGCGTAGTAGAAAACAATGAGCAGTTCTTC.